The text below deals with one T cell receptor beta chain. These data belong to a study of shared clonotypes between healthy human individuals. Study details: Sampling drew on donors who were a couple of women and a few men aged 18 to 49.

The naive CD8 population came from CD45RO-negative cells selected for CCR7, without terminally differentiated effector memory CD45RA+ cells. The germline CDR1 and CDR2 sequences are SGHTS and YDEGEE. Trimming at V came to 7 bases and at J to 1 base, leaving 15 bases not matched to a gene. The CDR3 extends over 17 amino acids. Sequenced by immunoSEQ multiplex PCR; TCRdb stores in-frame clones only, minus some. Of around 600,000 clones in the sample, 90% to 95% are singletons; the top ten hold over 0.1%. The chain couples TRBV5-8 to TRBJ2-7, with 9 bases lining up with TRBD1. The TCR originated in a woman aged 25 to 39 in good health. The specimen sequenced was naive CD8+ T cells sorted from blood. This chain's CDR3 is CASYPGQGLQSSYEQYF. Written as DNA, the CDR3 is TGTGCCAGCTACCCGGGACAGGGTCTTCAGTCTTCCTACGAGCAGTACTTC.